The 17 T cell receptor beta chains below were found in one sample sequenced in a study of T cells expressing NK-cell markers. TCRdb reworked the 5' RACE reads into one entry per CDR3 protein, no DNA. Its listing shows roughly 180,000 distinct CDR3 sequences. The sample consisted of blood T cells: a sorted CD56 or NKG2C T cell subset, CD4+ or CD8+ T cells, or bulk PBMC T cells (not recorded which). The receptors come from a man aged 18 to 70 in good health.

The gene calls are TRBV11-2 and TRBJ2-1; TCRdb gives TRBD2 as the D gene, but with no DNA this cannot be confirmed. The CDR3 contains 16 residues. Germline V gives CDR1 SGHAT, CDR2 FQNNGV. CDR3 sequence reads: CASSQGLAGLYNEQFF. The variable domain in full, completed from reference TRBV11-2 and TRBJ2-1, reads EAGVAQSPRYKIIEKRQSVAFWCNPISGHATLYWYQQILGQGPKLLIQFQNNGVVDDSQLPKDRFSAERLKGVDSTLKIQPAKLEDSAVYLCASSQGLAGLYNEQFFGPGTRLTVL.

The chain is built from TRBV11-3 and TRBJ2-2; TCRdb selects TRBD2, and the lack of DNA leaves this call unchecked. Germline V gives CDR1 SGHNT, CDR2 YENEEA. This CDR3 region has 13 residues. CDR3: CASYWPDTGELFF.

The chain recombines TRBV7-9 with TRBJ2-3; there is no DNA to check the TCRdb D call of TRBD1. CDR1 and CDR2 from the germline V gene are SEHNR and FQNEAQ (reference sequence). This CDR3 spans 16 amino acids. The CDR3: CASSLPWGASTDTQYF.

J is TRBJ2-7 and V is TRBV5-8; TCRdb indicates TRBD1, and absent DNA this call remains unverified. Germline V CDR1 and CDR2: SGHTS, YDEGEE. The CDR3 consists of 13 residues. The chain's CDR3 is CASSLGQWREQYF.

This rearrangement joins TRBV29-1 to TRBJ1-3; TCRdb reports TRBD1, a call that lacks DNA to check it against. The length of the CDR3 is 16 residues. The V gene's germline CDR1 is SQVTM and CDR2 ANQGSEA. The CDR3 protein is CSVEVGQPPVWNTIYF. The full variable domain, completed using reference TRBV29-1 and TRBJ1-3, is SAVISQKPSRDICQRGTSLTIQCQVDSQVTMMFWYRQQPGQSLTLIATANQGSEATYESGFVIDKFPISRPNLTFSTLTVSNMSPEDSSIYLCSVEVGQPPVWNTIYFGEGSWLTVV.

The CDR3 loop reads CASSDQLAGVTGELFF. This chain uses TRBV2 with TRBJ2-2; the TRBD2 assignment by TCRdb is unverifiable without DNA. Germline V CDR1 and CDR2: SNHLY, FYNNEI. The CDR3 is 16 residues long.

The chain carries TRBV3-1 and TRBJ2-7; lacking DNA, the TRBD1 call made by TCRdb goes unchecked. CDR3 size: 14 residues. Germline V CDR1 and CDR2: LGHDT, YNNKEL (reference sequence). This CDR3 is CASSPGQGSFGQYF.

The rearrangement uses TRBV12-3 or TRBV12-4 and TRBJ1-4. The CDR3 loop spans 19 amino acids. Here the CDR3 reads CASSLIGDLRGIANEKLFF.

The CDR3: CSAREGTANYGYTF. This chain joins TRBV20-1 and TRBJ1-2; the TCRdb call, TRBD1, lacks DNA for checking. The V gene's germline CDR1 is DFQATT and CDR2 SNEGSKA (reference sequence). The CDR3 covers 14 residues.

The CDR3 is CASSLERGPFNEQFF. V and J are TRBV28 and TRBJ2-1; without DNA, the TCRdb call of TRBD2 cannot be checked. Germline CDR1 is MDHEN and CDR2 is SYDVKM. The CDR3 has 15 residues.

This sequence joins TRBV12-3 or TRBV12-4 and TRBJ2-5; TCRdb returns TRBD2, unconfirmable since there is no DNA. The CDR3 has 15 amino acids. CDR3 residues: CASSLGTSAKETQYF.

CDR3 amino acids: CASSPPAGRDNEQFF. The genes are TRBV18 and TRBJ2-1. The germline V gene encodes CDR1 KGHSH and CDR2 LQKENI. This CDR3 region has 15 residues.

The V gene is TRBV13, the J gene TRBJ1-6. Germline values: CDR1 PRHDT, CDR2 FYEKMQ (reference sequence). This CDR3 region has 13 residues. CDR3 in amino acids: CASSFGTNSPLHF. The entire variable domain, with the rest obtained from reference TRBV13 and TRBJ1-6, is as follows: AAGVIQSPRHLIKEKRETATLKCYPIPRHDTVYWYQQGPGQDPQFLISFYEKMQSDKGSIPDRFSAQQFSDYHSELNMSSLELGDSALYFCASSFGTNSPLHFGNGTRLTVT.

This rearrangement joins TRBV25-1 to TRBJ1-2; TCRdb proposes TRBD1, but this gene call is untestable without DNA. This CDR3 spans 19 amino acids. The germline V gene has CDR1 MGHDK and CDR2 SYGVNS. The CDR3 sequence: CASSEWGGGRQGSNYGYTF.

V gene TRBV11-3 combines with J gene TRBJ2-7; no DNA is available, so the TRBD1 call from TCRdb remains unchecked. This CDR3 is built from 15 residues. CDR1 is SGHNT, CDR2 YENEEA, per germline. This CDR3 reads CASSPGGSPLDEQYF. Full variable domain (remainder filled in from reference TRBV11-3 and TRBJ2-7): EAGVVQSPRYKIIEKKQPVAFWCNPISGHNTLYWYLQNLGQGPELLIRYENEEAVDDSQLPKDRFSAERLKGVDSTLKIQPAELGDSAVYLCASSPGGSPLDEQYFGPGTRLTVT.

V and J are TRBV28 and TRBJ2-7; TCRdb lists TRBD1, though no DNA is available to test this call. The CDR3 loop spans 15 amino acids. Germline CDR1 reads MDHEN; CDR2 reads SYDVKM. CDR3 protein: CASSSSGQGADEQYF.

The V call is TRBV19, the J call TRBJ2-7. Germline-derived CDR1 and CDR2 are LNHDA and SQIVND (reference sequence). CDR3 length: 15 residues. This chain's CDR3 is CASSLRTTSSYEQYF.